In its sample, the clone carrying this T cell receptor (beta chain) was seen a few times. The record originates from a study of T cells in tumors after PD-1 blockade. Turning to the study itself: A subset received ongoing vismodegib 150 mg daily alongside anti-PD-1 therapy. Peripheral blood samples averaged about 33,000 unique clonotypes and about 110,000 templates.

TCRdb keeps only in-frame clones here, not all; method: immunoSEQ multiplex PCR. This table has under 75,000 clones, under 80% appearing once. The junction had 10 bases not matched to a gene; V was cut back by 6 bases and J by 1 base. The CDR3 covers 16 residues. Germline CDR1 reads MNHEY; CDR2 reads SVGEGT. The source material was PBMCs, sampled after anti-PD-1 treatment. This clonotype was sampled from a human donor with basal cell carcinoma. This chain joins TRBV6-2 or TRBV6-3 and TRBJ1-1, with 8 bases identical to TRBD1. CDR3 bases: TGTGCCAGCAGCCCTTTTACCGGGACAGGGAACACTGAAGCTTTCTTT. Amino acids: CASSPFTGTGNTEAFF.